This T cell receptor (beta chain) appears in the sequencing data of a study of blood T cell repertoires in COVID-19. Per germline, CDR1 SEHNR and CDR2 FQNEAQ (reference sequence). V shed 11 bases and J shed 1 base, with 14 bases lying between them. CDR3 length: 13 amino acids. Assay: immunoSEQ multiplex PCR; the TCRdb copy retains only in-frame clones and omits some. The table records about 170,000 clones, about 85% of them present only once. Seattle's cohort entered during active infection and was followed longitudinally. Sequenced sample: peripheral blood. The TCR comes from a man older than 75 with COVID-19, enrolled during active disease. The chain links TRBV7-9 to TRBJ1-1, with no clear D. The CDR3 sequence: CAGEKDSNTEAFF. The CDR3 coding sequence is TGTGCCGGAGAGAAGGATTCGAACACTGAAGCTTTCTTT.